This TCR beta chain was profiled in a study of blood T cells in healthy people across ages. A remark on this clonotype: The antigen is undetermined.

Per the germline V gene, CDR1 is SNHLY and CDR2 is FYNNEI. V lost 4 bases and J lost 3; bases outside the gene matches: 6. CDR3 size: 14 residues. A second PCR, run for roughly 7 to 11 cycles, used a sample-barcoded 5' primer plus a J-beta primer mix. TCRdb reprocessed the 5' RACE reads with MiXCR, giving one entry per CDR3 protein. This table has fewer than 750,000 distinct CDR3 sequences, 47% appearing once. Study results and limitations: TCR beta diversity was tightly associated with the proportion of naive T cells.

Sequencing was carried out using blood. This sequence joins TRBV2 and TRBJ2-7, with 7 bases fitting TRBD2. The receptor comes from an elderly man in good health. This chain's CDR3 is CASSVGGDYYEQYF. In DNA, the CDR3 is TGTGCCAGCAGTGTCGGCGGGGACTACTACGAGCAGTACTTC.